What follows are 16 T cell receptor beta chains derived from one specimen sequenced in a study of blood T cell repertoires in COVID-19. Libraries were prepared by immunoSEQ multiplex PCR; TCRdb keeps only in-frame clonotypes and omits some of them. The table lists 160,000 or so clones, 78% of them singletons. Sample: peripheral blood. The receptors were gathered from a woman older than 75 with acute or convalescent COVID-19.

CDR3 in DNA: TGTGCTAGTGGTTTGGGTCTCCCCCGCTACAATGAGCAGTTCTTC. Its translation is CASGLGLPRYNEQFF. The chain carries TRBV12-5 and TRBJ2-1; no clear D gene. Trimming left V 1 base short and J 3 bases short, with 10 bases between. Germline V gene lookup returns CDR1 LGHNT and CDR2 FRNRAP. CDR3 size: 15 residues.

Remarks on this clone: This is likely a read error, given that the CDR3 carries no conserved phenylalanine or tryptophan at its end. The DNA is left out, because the CDR3 cannot be placed on it with certainty; the CDR3 is given as TCRdb lists it. CDR3 sequence reads: CASSPPARG. This rearrangement joins TRBV21-1 to TRBJ1-6. TRBV21-1 is flagged as a pseudogene. The CDR3 has 9 amino acids, counting both end residues.

The chain combines TRBV19 with TRBJ2-1, with 10 bases fitting TRBD2. This CDR3 comprises 18 residues. V gave up 5 bases and J gave up 0 bases; unmatched junction bases: 10. Germline values: CDR1 LNHDA, CDR2 SQIVND (reference sequence). The CDR3 nucleotides are TGTGCCAGTAGTGTAGCGGGGGGCCTATTCAGCTCCTACAATGAGCAGTTCTTC. This translates into CASSVAGGLFSSYNEQFF.

A single count supports this clone. V gene TRBV4-2 combines with J gene TRBJ2-3, with TRBD2 matching over 13 bases. CDR3 length: 20 residues. V shed 2 bases and J 0 bases; nucleotides not matched to a gene: 11. Germline CDR1 is LGHNA and CDR2 is YNFKEQ. The CDR3 nucleotides are TGTGCCAGCAGCCAAACTAGCGGGAGGGCTATGGTCGGGAGCACAGATACGCAGTATTTT. Its translation is CASSQTSGRAMVGSTDTQYF.

The genes are TRBV5-1 and TRBJ2-3, with TRBD1 matching 7 bases. This CDR3 contains 16 residues. The V segment lost 2 bases and the J segment 0 bases; nucleotides outside the gene matches: 6. Looked up from germline, CDR1 is SGHRS and CDR2 is YFSETQ. DNA of the CDR3: TGCGCCAGCAGCTTCCAGGGGACAGCCAGCACAGATACGCAGTATTTT. Protein product: CASSFQGTASTDTQYF. The full variable domain, in which reference TRBV5-1 and TRBJ2-3 provide the parts outside the CDR3, is KAGVTQTPRYLIKTRGQQVTLSCSPISGHRSVSWYQQTPGQGLQFLFEYFSETQRNKGNFPGRFSGRQFSNSRSEMNVSTLELGDSALYLCASSFQGTASTDTQYFGPGTRLTVL.

The chain carries TRBV3-1 (or the pseudogene TRBV3-2) and TRBJ2-3; 8 bases are shared with TRBD2. Germline loops: CDR1 LGHDT, CDR2 YNNKEL (reference sequence). There are 15 residues in the CDR3. Losses at the gene ends were 1 base for V and 7 bases for J; bases not matched to a gene: 7. As DNA, the CDR3 is TGTGCCAGCAGCCAAGCGAACGGGGGGGCCAATACGCAGTATTTT. It yields the protein CASSQANGGANTQYF.

This CDR3 reads CASSQTGGPSEQFF. The CDR3 bases are TGCGCCAGCAGTCAGACGGGGGGGCCGAGTGAGCAGTTCTTC. The chain recombines TRBV10-1 with TRBJ2-1; the match to TRBD2 covers 8 bases. CDR1 and CDR2 from the germline V gene are WNHNN and SYGVQD (reference sequence). V shed 5 bases and J 9 bases; nucleotides not matched to a gene: 9. The CDR3 is 14 residues long.

V usage is TRBV3-1 (or the pseudogene TRBV3-2) and J usage is TRBJ2-3; 10 bases align to TRBD2. The germline V gene has CDR1 LGHDT and CDR2 YNNKEL (reference sequence). The length of the CDR3 is 15 residues. Unmatched junction bases numbered 4, after V lost 1 base and J lost 6 bases. The CDR3 nucleotides are TGTGCCAGCAGCCAAGTCAGCGGGGGGGCTGATACGCAGTATTTT. Translated: CASSQVSGGADTQYF.

The chain recombines TRBV7-2 with TRBJ1-1; 7 bases are shared with TRBD1. Looked up from germline, CDR1 is SGHTA and CDR2 is FQGNSA. After removal of 5 bases from V and 8 bases from J, the junction contained 8 bases not matched to a gene. The CDR3 covers 13 residues. CDR3 residues: CASSLRRDSEAFF. The CDR3 DNA reads as TGTGCCAGCAGCCTTCGACGGGACAGCGAAGCTTTCTTT.

The chain employs TRBV30 and TRBJ1-1; D unclear. The CDR3 consists of 13 residues. Germline values: CDR1 GTSNPN, CDR2 SVGIG (reference sequence). Trimming removed 4 bases from V and 0 bases from J, with 9 bases in between. The CDR3 DNA reads TGTGCCTGGAATCTCTTAGTGAACACTGAAGCTTTCTTT. It encodes CAWNLLVNTEAFF.

The V call is TRBV2, the J call TRBJ2-6, with a possible D match to TRBD1 (6 bases). V was clipped by 8 bases and J by 0 bases, with 14 bases between them. This CDR3 comprises 16 residues. The V gene's germline CDR1 is SNHLY and CDR2 FYNNEI. The CDR3 sequence is CASAGTPFSGANVLTF. CDR3 sequence (DNA): TGTGCCAGCGCCGGGACACCTTTCTCTGGGGCCAACGTCCTGACTTTC.

The chain recombines TRBV19 with TRBJ1-1, with a tentative D call TRBD1 (6 bases). CDR1 is LNHDA, CDR2 SQIVND, per germline (reference sequence). The CDR3 covers 14 residues. V lost 6 bases and J 1 base, leaving 12 bases between the germline ends. The chain's CDR3 is CASRFRGGNTEAFF. The CDR3, as DNA: TGTGCCAGTAGGTTCAGGGGCGGGAACACTGAAGCTTTCTTT.

The rearrangement links TRBV4-1 to TRBJ2-7; 7 bases fit TRBD1. Looked up from germline, CDR1 is MGHRA and CDR2 is YSYEKL. The CDR3 is 15 residues long. With V trimmed by 3 bases and J by 3 bases, 8 bases remained unmatched. CDR3 loop: CASSQPRSGGYEQYF. The CDR3 DNA follows: TGCGCCAGCAGCCAGCCCCGGTCAGGGGGCTACGAGCAGTACTTC.

V usage is TRBV28 and J usage is TRBJ2-7, with 14 bases matching TRBD2. Germline CDR1 is MDHEN and CDR2 is SYDVKM. Losses at the gene ends were 5 bases for V and 7 bases for J; bases not matched to a gene: 7. This CDR3 is 15 amino acids long. The DNA of the CDR3 is TGTGCCAGCAGTCCCGGGACTAGCGGGAGTGAAGAGCAGTACTTC. Translating it yields CASSPGTSGSEEQYF. Full variable domain (outside the CDR3, taken from reference TRBV28 and TRBJ2-7): DVKVTQSSRYLVKRTGEKVFLECVQDMDHENMFWYRQDPGLGLRLIYFSYDVKMKEKGDIPEGYSVSREKKERFSLILESASTNQTSMYLCASSPGTSGSEEQYFGPGTRLTVT.

The chain employs TRBV7-2 and TRBJ2-3; D is perhaps TRBD2 (7 bases). Trimming stripped 6 bases from V and 5 bases from J, with 18 bases between. The CDR3 contains 15 residues. The germline V gene encodes CDR1 SGHTA and CDR2 FQGNSA. Written as DNA, the CDR3 is TGTGCCAGCAGTCAGACGGCGGGGGCGGTAGATACGCAGTATTTT. Protein product: CASSQTAGAVDTQYF.

This chain connects TRBV30 to TRBJ1-5; 7 bases map to TRBD1. The CDR3 sequence is 14 residues long. From germline, CDR1 is GTSNPN and CDR2 SVGIG (reference sequence). V shed 1 base, J shed 3 bases, and the junction held 3 bases outside the gene matches. CDR3 DNA: TGTGCCTGGAGTGGGGGGACAGTCAATCAGCCCCAGCATTTT. This encodes CAWSGGTVNQPQHF.